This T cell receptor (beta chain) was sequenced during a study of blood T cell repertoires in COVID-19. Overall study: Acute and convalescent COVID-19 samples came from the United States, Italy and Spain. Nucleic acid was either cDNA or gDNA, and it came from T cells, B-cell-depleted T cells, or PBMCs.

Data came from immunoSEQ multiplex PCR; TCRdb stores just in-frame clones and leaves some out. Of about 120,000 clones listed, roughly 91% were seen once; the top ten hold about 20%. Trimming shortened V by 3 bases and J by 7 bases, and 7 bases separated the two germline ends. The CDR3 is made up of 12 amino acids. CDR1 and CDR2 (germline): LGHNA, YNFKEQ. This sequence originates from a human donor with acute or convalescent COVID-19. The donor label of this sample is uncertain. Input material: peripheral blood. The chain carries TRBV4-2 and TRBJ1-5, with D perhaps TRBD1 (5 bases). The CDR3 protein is CASSQGLQPQHF. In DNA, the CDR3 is TGTGCCAGCAGCCAGGGGCTACAGCCCCAGCATTTT.